These T cell receptor beta chains were read from a single sample in a study of metastatic and nonmetastatic thyroid tumors. TCRdb re-analyzed the PCR reads using MiXCR. The sample includes approximately 69,000 clones, more than 13% of them seen just once. Source material: blood. The receptors shown here come from a male donor with papillary thyroid cancer or a benign thyroid nodule (not recorded which). Some clones in this sample may be carry-over from other donors' samples. CDR3s include the opening cysteine and the closing phenylalanine or tryptophan. A D gene is named only where the DNA matches it firmly. Clone size appears in some rows only: once, few, many, or a class for an expanded clone.

TRBJ2-1 | TRBV25-1 | . | TRBD2 | CASREAGGDNEQFF | TGTGCCAGCAGGGAGGCGGGAGGGGACAATGAGCAGTTCTTC
TRBJ1-4 | TRBV11-2 | many | TRBD1 | CASSLGTPGQGWEKLFF | TGTGCCAGCAGCTTAGGAACCCCGGGACAGGGTTGGGAAAAACTGTTTTTT
TRBJ2-3 | TRBV6-4 | . | TRBD2 | CASRVAGGPEDTQYF | TGTGCCAGCAGAGTAGCGGGAGGGCCGGAAGATACGCAGTATTTT
TRBJ2-5 | TRBV10-1 | many | . | CASQAADQETQYF | TGCGCCAGCCAAGCAGCGGACCAAGAGACCCAGTACTTC
TRBJ1-1 | TRBV29-1 | many | . | CSGETETNTEAFF | TGCAGCGGTGAGACAGAGACGAACACTGAAGCTTTCTTT
TRBJ2-5 | TRBV12-3/TRBV12-4 | many | TRBD1 | CASSRDSQETQYF | TGTGCCAGCAGTAGGGACAGCCAAGAGACCCAGTACTTC
TRBJ2-5 | TRBV11-2 | many | . | CASSFTRGSEQETQYF | TGTGCCAGCAGCTTCACGAGGGGGAGCGAACAAGAGACCCAGTACTTC
TRBJ1-1 | TRBV3-1 | many | . | CASSRGGNTEAFF | TGTGCCAGCAGCAGAGGGGGTAACACTGAAGCTTTCTTT
TRBJ2-2 | TRBV28 | few | . | CASSPWENGELFF | TGTGCCAGCAGTCCCTGGGAGAACGGGGAGCTGTTTTTT
TRBJ2-7 | TRBV2 | few | . | CASSPNYEQYF | TGTGCCAGCAGTCCCAATTACGAGCAGTACTTC
TRBJ1-1 | TRBV4-1 | many | . | CASSQGRGPEAFF | TGCGCCAGCAGCCAAGGTAGGGGCCCTGAAGCTTTCTTT
TRBJ1-4 | TRBV9 | . | . | CASSPETGSEKLFF | TGTGCCAGCTCCCCCGAGACAGGAAGTGAAAAACTGTTTTTT
TRBJ1-5 | TRBV3-1 | many | . | CASSQEGAGNQPQHF | TGTGCCAGCAGCCAAGAAGGGGCAGGCAATCAGCCCCAGCATTTT
TRBJ2-5 | TRBV19 | . | . | CASSVYSAVSDTQYF | TGTGCCAGTAGCGTCTACAGTGCCGTATCGGATACCCAGTACTTC
TRBJ2-1 | TRBV10-1 | many | . | CASSEGGRVDEQFF | TGCGCCAGCAGTGAAGGGGGAAGAGTCGATGAGCAGTTCTTC
TRBJ2-1 | TRBV27 | few | TRBD2 | CASRLWTSGRLYNEQFF | TGTGCCAGCAGACTCTGGACCTCCGGGAGGTTATACAATGAGCAGTTCTTC
TRBJ2-1 | TRBV4-1 | many | . | CASSQETGYNEQFF | TGCGCCAGCAGCCAAGAAACCGGTTACAATGAGCAGTTCTTC
TRBJ2-3 | TRBV10-1 | many | TRBD2 | CASRKRETDTQYF | TGCGCCAGCAGGAAGCGGGAGACAGATACGCAGTATTTT
TRBJ1-6 | TRBV20-1 | many | TRBD1 | CSATSGQGAPLHF | TGCAGTGCAACCTCGGGACAGGGGGCCCCCCTCCACTTT
TRBJ2-7 | TRBV5-6 | many | TRBD1 | CASRRLPGQNSYEQYF | TGTGCCAGCCGACGACTTCCGGGACAGAACTCCTACGAGCAGTACTTC
TRBJ2-1 | TRBV6-5 | few | . | CASSYSGQVEQFF | TGTGCCAGCAGTTACTCTGGGCAGGTCGAGCAGTTCTTC
TRBJ1-1 | TRBV20-1 | many | . | CSARSGNTEAFF | TGCAGTGCTAGATCTGGGAACACTGAAGCTTTCTTT
TRBJ1-2 | TRBV27 | few | TRBD1 | CASSLSSWTGINYGYTF | TGTGCCAGCAGTTTATCCTCCTGGACAGGAATTAACTATGGCTACACCTTC
TRBJ1-5 | TRBV18 | many | TRBD1 | CASSPTTGGSSNQPQHF | TGTGCCAGCTCACCCACGACAGGGGGAAGTAGCAATCAGCCCCAGCATTTT
TRBJ2-2 | TRBV4-1 | many | . | CASSQDRRPGELFF | TGCGCCAGCAGCCAAGATCGACGTCCCGGGGAGCTGTTTTTT
TRBJ1-5 | TRBV9 | many | . | CASSVAGERHQPQHF | TGTGCCAGCAGCGTAGCTGGGGAGAGGCATCAGCCCCAGCATTTT
TRBJ2-7 | TRBV28 | few | . | CASGDNPYEQYF | TGTGCCAGCGGGGACAATCCCTACGAGCAGTACTTC
TRBJ1-4 | TRBV6-5 | many | . | CASSYSGGNEKLFF | TGTGCCAGCAGTTACTCCGGTGGGAACGAAAAACTGTTTTTT
TRBJ2-1 | TRBV5-1 | many | TRBD2 | CASSGGLSGPYNEQFF | TGCGCCAGCAGCGGGGGACTAAGCGGACCCTACAATGAGCAGTTCTTC
TRBJ1-2 | TRBV5-8 | many | . | CASSLVYGYTF | TGTGCCAGCAGCTTGGTCTATGGCTACACCTTC
TRBJ2-5 | TRBV18 | few | . | CASSPSQETQYF | TGTGCCAGCTCACCGTCCCAAGAGACCCAGTACTTC
TRBJ2-1 | TRBV6-1 | many | . | CASSEGGGRGTYNEQFF | TGTGCCAGCAGTGAAGGGGGGGGGCGGGGAACCTACAATGAGCAGTTCTTC
TRBJ2-6 | TRBV6-1 | many | . | CASSEGSGANVLTF | TGTGCCAGCAGTGAGGGGTCTGGGGCCAACGTCCTGACTTTC
TRBJ2-7 | TRBV20-1 | many | . | CSASFRMGVNSEQYF | TGCAGTGCTAGTTTTCGTATGGGGGTGAATTCCGAGCAGTACTTC
TRBJ2-7 | TRBV19 | many | TRBD1 | CASSISVTGEAYEQYF | TGTGCCAGTAGTATTAGCGTGACAGGGGAGGCCTACGAGCAGTACTTC
TRBJ2-2 | TRBV10-3 | many | . | CAISWQGGTGELFF | TGTGCCATATCTTGGCAGGGAGGCACCGGGGAGCTGTTTTTT
TRBJ2-2 | TRBV29-1 | few | . | CSGREYDTGELFF | TGCAGCGGTAGGGAGTATGACACCGGGGAGCTGTTTTTT
TRBJ2-2 | TRBV9 | many | . | CASSARGKDTGELFF | TGTGCCAGCAGCGCTAGGGGAAAGGACACCGGGGAGCTGTTTTTT
TRBJ2-1 | TRBV5-1 | many | TRBD2 | CASSLGTSNHEQFF | TGCGCCAGCAGCTTGGGGACTAGCAACCATGAGCAGTTCTTC
TRBJ2-1 | TRBV24-1 | . | TRBD2 | CATSDPGLAGTYNEQFF | TGTGCCACCAGTGATCCGGGACTAGCGGGAACATACAATGAGCAGTTCTTC
TRBJ2-5 | TRBV6-1 | many | . | CASSLRGETQYF | TGTGCCAGCAGCTTAAGGGGAGAGACCCAGTACTTC
TRBJ1-4 | TRBV5-8 | many | . | CASSSGRVNNEKLFF | TGTGCCAGCAGCTCTGGACGAGTCAATAATGAAAAACTGTTTTTT
TRBJ2-2 | TRBV30 | many | TRBD2 | CAWITSGRDTGELFF | TGTGCCTGGATTACTAGCGGGAGAGACACCGGGGAGCTGTTTTTT
TRBJ2-7 | TRBV6-1 | many | . | CASRPPGVSDRTYEQYF | TGTGCCAGCAGACCTCCCGGCGTCTCCGACAGGACCTACGAGCAGTACTTC
TRBJ2-7 | TRBV7-9 | many | TRBD1 | CASSPRDRTYEQYF | TGTGCCAGCAGCCCGAGGGACAGGACCTACGAGCAGTACTTC
TRBJ2-2 | TRBV28 | many | . | CASSSAGTTNTGELFF | TGTGCCAGCAGTTCCGCCGGGACCACGAACACCGGGGAGCTGTTTTTT
TRBJ1-4 | TRBV11-1 | many | TRBD1 | CASSSTGEELFF | TGTGCCAGCAGCTCGACAGGGGAAGAACTGTTTTTT
TRBJ2-5 | TRBV29-1 | few | TRBD1 | CSCELTGLSRTQYF | TGCAGCTGCGAGCTGACAGGGCTGAGTCGGACCCAGTACTTC
TRBJ1-5 | TRBV12-3/TRBV12-4 | many | TRBD1 | CASSLRQGKANQPQHF | TGTGCCAGCAGTTTACGACAGGGAAAGGCCAATCAGCCCCAGCATTTT
TRBJ2-2 | TRBV27 | many | TRBD2 | CASSHPSGAGELFF | TGTGCCAGCAGTCACCCTAGCGGAGCCGGGGAGCTGTTTTTT
TRBJ2-4 | TRBV2 | many | TRBD1 | CASSENRGIQYF | TGTGCCAGCAGTGAGAACAGGGGAATTCAGTACTTC
TRBJ2-6 | TRBV6-4 | few | . | CASSEGYDWSNVLTF | TGTGCCAGCAGTGAGGGGTACGATTGGTCCAACGTCCTGACTTTC
TRBJ2-1 | TRBV5-1 | many | TRBD2 | CASSSASGSSYNEQFF | TGCGCCAGCAGCTCCGCTAGCGGGAGCTCCTACAATGAGCAGTTCTTC
TRBJ2-7 | TRBV6-2/TRBV6-3 | many | . | CASSYSEGTPFYEQYF | TGTGCCAGCAGTTACTCGGAGGGAACACCTTTCTACGAGCAGTACTTC
TRBJ1-2 | TRBV29-1 | many | . | CSVEDNGFYGYTF | TGCAGCGTTGAAGATAATGGGTTCTATGGCTACACCTTC